Listed here are 11 T cell receptor beta chains from one sample, sequenced in a study of blood T cell repertoires in COVID-19. Here immunoSEQ multiplex PCR was the method, and the copy in TCRdb shows in-frame clones only, minus some. Among around 160,000 clones, 80% to 95% were seen once, and the ten largest hold around 2%. Sequencing was performed on peripheral blood. These receptors were taken from a woman aged 55-70 years with COVID-19, enrolled during active disease.

The CDR3 DNA follows: TGTGCCAGCAGCGTAGATCCTAGCGGGGGGCCCGGAAACATTCAGTACTTC. It is translated as CASSVDPSGGPGNIQYF. The rearrangement links TRBV9 to TRBJ2-4; 11 bases map to TRBD2. This CDR3 has 17 residues. Germline CDR1 is SGDLS and CDR2 is YYNGEE. Trimming cost V 0 bases and J 6 bases; bases outside gene matches: 8.

The chain couples TRBV4-1 to TRBJ1-5, with a weak D call TRBD1 (5 bases). V was pared by 0 bases and J by 5 bases, with 23 bases between. Germline V gives CDR1 MGHRA, CDR2 YSYEKL. The CDR3 extends over 19 amino acids. The CDR3 nucleotides read TGCGCCAGCAGCCAAGATCGAAGTCTATCTGGGTGGGGCCATCAGCCCCAGCATTTT. This encodes CASSQDRSLSGWGHQPQHF.

This chain links TRBV5-1 with TRBJ2-2, with D tentatively TRBD1 (6 bases). V gave up 6 bases and J gave up 0 bases, with 21 bases separating them. Germline CDR1 and CDR2: SGHRS and YFSETQ. The CDR3 is made up of 18 amino acids. The CDR3 sequence is CASIPGAGLIANTGELFF. The CDR3, as DNA: TGCGCCAGCATCCCAGGGGCAGGGCTAATCGCGAACACCGGGGAGCTGTTTTTT.

The rearrangement links TRBV2 to TRBJ2-5, with 8 nucleotides matching TRBD2. Germline CDR1 reads SNHLY; CDR2 reads FYNNEI. Unmatched junction bases numbered 5, after V lost 7 bases and J lost 4 bases. This CDR3 contains 13 residues. Written as DNA, the CDR3 is TGTGCCAGCACGGGGGGGGGCCTAGAGACCCAGTACTTC. Protein sequence: CASTGGGLETQYF. Filled out from reference TRBV2 and TRBJ2-5, the complete variable domain reads EPEVTQTPSHQVTQMGQEVILRCVPISNHLYFYWYRQILGQKVEFLVSFYNNEISEKSEIFDDQFSVERPDGSNFTLKIRSTKLEDSAMYFCASTGGGLETQYFGPGTRLLVL.

The chain has TRBV6-5 and TRBJ2-5; 9 bases fit TRBD2. The CDR3 is made up of 16 amino acids. CDR1 MNHEY and CDR2 SVGAGI come from the germline V gene. Trimming cost V 2 bases and J 2 bases; bases outside gene matches: 6. The CDR3 nucleotides are TGTGCCAGCAGTTACGTGGCGGGGGGGCTTCAAGAGACCCAGTACTTC. Protein sequence: CASSYVAGGLQETQYF.

V and J are TRBV2 and TRBJ2-3; 14 bases align to TRBD2. Trimming removed 5 bases from V and 2 bases from J; junction bases left unmatched: 3. Germline values: CDR1 SNHLY, CDR2 FYNNEI. The CDR3 loop spans 16 amino acids. CDR3 residues: CASSRLAGGNTDTQYF. The CDR3 region has the DNA TGTGCCAGCAGTAGACTAGCGGGGGGGAACACAGATACGCAGTATTTT.

The genes are TRBV6-5 and TRBJ1-5, with D perhaps TRBD1 (5 bases). V was clipped by 7 bases and J by 0 bases, with 10 bases between them. Germline lookup yields CDR1 MNHEY and CDR2 SVGAGI. The CDR3 sequence is 14 residues long. CDR3 DNA sequence: TGTGCCAGCAAAGGGACTAATAGCAATCAGCCCCAGCATTTT. It specifies CASKGTNSNQPQHF.

This sequence joins TRBV19 and TRBJ1-5, with D possibly being TRBD1 (5 bases). The CDR3 has 15 amino acids. V lost 7 bases and J lost 0, with 13 bases in between. Per germline, CDR1 LNHDA and CDR2 SQIVND (reference sequence). CDR3 loop: CASNPTGYSNQPQHF. In nucleotides, the CDR3 is TGTGCCAGTAACCCCACAGGCTATAGCAATCAGCCCCAGCATTTT.

This clone was detected only once. V is TRBV2 and J is TRBJ2-7; maybe TRBD1 (5 bases). The germline V and J ends were trimmed by 8 bases and 2 bases, with 37 bases remaining between them. The length of the CDR3 is 21 residues. Germline V gene data show CDR1 as SNHLY and CDR2 as FYNNEI. CDR3 in amino acids: CASEHLPRIPTQGPVAYEQYF. DNA for the CDR3: TGTGCCAGCGAGCACTTACCTCGAATCCCAACCCAGGGCCCCGTAGCCTACGAGCAGTACTTC.

The rearrangement joins TRBV29-1 to TRBJ1-1, with a tentative D call TRBD1 (5 bases). V was pared by 4 bases and J by 10 bases, with 10 bases between. CDR3 length: 10 amino acids. Germline V lookup: CDR1 SQVTM, CDR2 ANQGSEA. In DNA form, the CDR3 reads TGCAGCGTTGGGCAGGGTGGAGCTTTCTTT. This encodes CSVGQGGAFF.

This chain uses TRBV19 with TRBJ1-4, with 7 bases matching TRBD1. Losses at the gene ends were 9 bases for V and 10 bases for J; bases not matched to a gene: 11. Germline loops: CDR1 LNHDA, CDR2 SQIVND (reference sequence). This CDR3 contains 13 residues. CDR3 sequence reads: CASSRQGEGKLFF. The CDR3 DNA follows: TGTGCCAGCAGCAGGCAGGGGGAAGGAAAACTGTTTTTT.